This T cell receptor (beta chain) was captured by sequencing in a study of cytomegalovirus exposure and HLA in healthy donors. General study findings and limits: Reportedly, fewer N-insertions than the roughly 700-donor mean appeared in an Asian-associated ancestry cluster in a later analysis. A later analysis reported that several of the most significant clusters appeared to be linked to common viral pathogens, among them Epstein-Barr virus. Productive rates of about 87% or about 30% were seen for most TCR beta V segments in an earlier analysis.

Notes on this clone: The target antigen is unknown.

PCR primers comprised 60 Vbeta and 13 Jbeta primers. Some clones are missing from TCRdb's copy, which holds only in-frame ones; the method was immunoSEQ multiplex PCR. The data contain 64,000 or so clones, about 73% of them singletons. The sequence came from a woman between 50 and 59 years old in good health and CMV-seropositive. Sequencing was carried out using PBMCs.

CDR3: CASMDDRTIQYF. CDR3 bases: TGTGCCAGCATGGATGACAGGACAATTCAGTACTTC. The rearrangement uses TRBV2 and TRBJ2-4, with D possibly TRBD1 on 6 matching bases. CDR3 length: 12 amino acids. V dropped 7 bases and J dropped 10 bases, with 14 bases sitting between them. Germline V CDR1 and CDR2: SNHLY, FYNNEI.